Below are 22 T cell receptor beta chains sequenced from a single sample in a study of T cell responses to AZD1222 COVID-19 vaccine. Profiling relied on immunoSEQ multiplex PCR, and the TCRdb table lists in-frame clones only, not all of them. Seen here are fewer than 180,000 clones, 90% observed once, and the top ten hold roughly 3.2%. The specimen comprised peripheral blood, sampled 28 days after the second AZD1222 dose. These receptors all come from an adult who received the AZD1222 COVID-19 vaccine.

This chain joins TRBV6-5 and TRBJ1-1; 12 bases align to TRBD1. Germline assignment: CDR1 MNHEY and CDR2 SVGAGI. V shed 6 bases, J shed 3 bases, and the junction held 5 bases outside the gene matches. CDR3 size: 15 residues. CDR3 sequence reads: CASRSGQGAYTEAFF. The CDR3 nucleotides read TGTGCCAGCAGGTCGGGACAGGGGGCTTACACTGAAGCTTTCTTT.

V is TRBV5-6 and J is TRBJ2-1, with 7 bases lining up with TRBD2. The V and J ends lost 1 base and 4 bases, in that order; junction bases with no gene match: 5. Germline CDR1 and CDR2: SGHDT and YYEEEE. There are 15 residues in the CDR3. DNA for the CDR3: TGTGCCAGCAGCTTGTCTGGGAGGGGATACAATGAGCAGTTCTTC. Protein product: CASSLSGRGYNEQFF.

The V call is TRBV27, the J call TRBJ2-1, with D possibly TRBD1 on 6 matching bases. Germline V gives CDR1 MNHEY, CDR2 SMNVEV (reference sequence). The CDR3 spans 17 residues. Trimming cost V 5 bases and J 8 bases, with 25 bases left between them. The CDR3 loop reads CASSPRTAQRGFDEQFF. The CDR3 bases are TGTGCCAGCAGTCCACGGACAGCCCAAAGGGGTTTCGATGAGCAGTTCTTC.

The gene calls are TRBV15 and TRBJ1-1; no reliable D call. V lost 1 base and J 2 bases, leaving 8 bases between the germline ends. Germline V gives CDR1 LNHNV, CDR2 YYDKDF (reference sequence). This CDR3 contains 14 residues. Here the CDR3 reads CATSRGDINTEAFF. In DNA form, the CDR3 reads TGTGCCACCAGCAGAGGTGATATTAACACTGAAGCTTTCTTT.

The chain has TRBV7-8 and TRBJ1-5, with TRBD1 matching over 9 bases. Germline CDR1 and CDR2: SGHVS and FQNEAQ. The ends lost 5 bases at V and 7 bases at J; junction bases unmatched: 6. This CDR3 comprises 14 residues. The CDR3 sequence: CASSRQGVQQPQHF. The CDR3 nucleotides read TGTGCCAGCAGCCGACAGGGGGTTCAGCAGCCCCAGCATTTT.

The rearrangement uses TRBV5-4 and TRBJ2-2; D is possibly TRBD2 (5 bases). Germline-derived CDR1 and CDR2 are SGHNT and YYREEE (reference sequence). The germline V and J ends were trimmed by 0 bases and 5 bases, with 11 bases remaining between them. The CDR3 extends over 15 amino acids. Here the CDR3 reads CASSLGGSGTGELFF. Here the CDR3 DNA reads TGTGCCAGCAGCTTGGGAGGGAGCGGAACCGGGGAGCTGTTTTTT. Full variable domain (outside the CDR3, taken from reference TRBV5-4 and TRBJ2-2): ETGVTQSPTHLIKTRGQQVTLRCSSQSGHNTVSWYQQALGQGPQFIFQYYREEENGRGNFPPRFSGLQFPNYSSELNVNALELDDSALYLCASSLGGSGTGELFFGEGSRLTVL.

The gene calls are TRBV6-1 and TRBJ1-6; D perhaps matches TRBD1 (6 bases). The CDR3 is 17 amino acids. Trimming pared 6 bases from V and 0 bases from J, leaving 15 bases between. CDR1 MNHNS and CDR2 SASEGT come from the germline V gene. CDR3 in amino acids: CASSEKYRDSYNSPLHF. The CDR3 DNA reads TGTGCCAGCAGCGAAAAATACAGGGACTCCTATAATTCACCCCTCCACTTT.

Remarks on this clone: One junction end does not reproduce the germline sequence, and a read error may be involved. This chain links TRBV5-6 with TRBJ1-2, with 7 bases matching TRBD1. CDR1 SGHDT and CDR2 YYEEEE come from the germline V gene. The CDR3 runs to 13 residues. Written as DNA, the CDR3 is TGTGCCAGCAGCTTTCAACAGGGGAGCCTGAGTATCTTC. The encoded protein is CASSFQQGSLSIF. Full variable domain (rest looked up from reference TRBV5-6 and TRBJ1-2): DAGVTQSPTHLIKTRGQQVTLRCSPKSGHDTVSWYQQALGQGPQFIFQYYEEEERQRGNFPDRFSGHQFPNYSSELNVNALLLGDSALYLCASSFQQGSLSIFGSGTRLTVV.

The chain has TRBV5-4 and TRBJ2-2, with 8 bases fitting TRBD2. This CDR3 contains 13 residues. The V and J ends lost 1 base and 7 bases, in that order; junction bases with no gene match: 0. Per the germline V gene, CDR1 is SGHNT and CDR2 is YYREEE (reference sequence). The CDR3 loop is CASSLREGGELFF. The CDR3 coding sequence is TGTGCCAGCAGCTTGCGGGAGGGCGGGGAGCTGTTTTTT.

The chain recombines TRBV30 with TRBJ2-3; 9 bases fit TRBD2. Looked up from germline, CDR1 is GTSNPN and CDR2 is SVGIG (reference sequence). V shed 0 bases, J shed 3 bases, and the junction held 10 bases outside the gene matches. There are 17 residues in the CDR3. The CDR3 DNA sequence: TGTGCCTGGAGTGTACTTGGCGGGAGGGCCGGTACAGATACGCAGTATTTT. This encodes CAWSVLGGRAGTDTQYF.

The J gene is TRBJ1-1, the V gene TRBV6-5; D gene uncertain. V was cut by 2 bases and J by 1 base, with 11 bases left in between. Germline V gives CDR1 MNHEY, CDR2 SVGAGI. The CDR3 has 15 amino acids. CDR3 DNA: TGTGCCAGCAGTTACCATACTGACGGGAACACTGAAGCTTTCTTT. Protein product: CASSYHTDGNTEAFF.

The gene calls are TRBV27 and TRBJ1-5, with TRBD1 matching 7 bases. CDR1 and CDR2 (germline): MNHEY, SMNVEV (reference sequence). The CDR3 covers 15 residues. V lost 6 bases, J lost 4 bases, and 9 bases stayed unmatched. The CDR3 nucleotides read TGTGCCAGCAGCCCACCGGACAGGTTTAATCAGCCCCAGCATTTT. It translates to CASSPPDRFNQPQHF.

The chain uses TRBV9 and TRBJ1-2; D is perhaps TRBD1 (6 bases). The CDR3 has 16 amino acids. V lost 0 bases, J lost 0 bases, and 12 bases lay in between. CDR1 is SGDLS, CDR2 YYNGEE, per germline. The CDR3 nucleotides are TGTGCCAGCAGCGTAGGGGGGCAGGGTGCTAACTATGGCTACACCTTC. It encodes CASSVGGQGANYGYTF. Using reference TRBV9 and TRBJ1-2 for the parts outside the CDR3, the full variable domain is DSGVTQTPKHLITATGQRVTLRCSPRSGDLSVYWYQQSLDQGLQFLIQYYNGEERAKGNILERFSAQQFPDLHSELNLSSLELGDSALYFCASSVGGQGANYGYTFGSGTRLTVV.

Here the CDR3 DNA reads TGTGCCATCAGTGCAAAAGGGACGTCTAACATGAACACTGAAGCTTTCTTT. Its protein is CAISAKGTSNMNTEAFF. V is TRBV10-3 and J is TRBJ1-1, with TRBD1 as a possible D gene (5 bases). V gave up 4 bases and J gave up 0 bases, with 18 bases separating them. The germline V gene has CDR1 ENHRY and CDR2 SYGVKD. The CDR3 is 17 amino acids.

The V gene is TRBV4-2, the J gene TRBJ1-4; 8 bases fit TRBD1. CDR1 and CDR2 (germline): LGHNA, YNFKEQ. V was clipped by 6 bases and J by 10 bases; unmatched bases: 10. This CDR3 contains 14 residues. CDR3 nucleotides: TGTGCCAGCAGTCCCGACAGGGGTTCCGGAAAACTGTTTTTT. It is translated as CASSPDRGSGKLFF.

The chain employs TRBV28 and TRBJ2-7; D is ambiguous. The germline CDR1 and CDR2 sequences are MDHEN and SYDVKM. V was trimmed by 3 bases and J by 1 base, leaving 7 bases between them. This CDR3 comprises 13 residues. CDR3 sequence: CASSFQESYEQYF. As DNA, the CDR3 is TGTGCCAGCAGTTTTCAGGAGTCCTACGAGCAGTACTTC.

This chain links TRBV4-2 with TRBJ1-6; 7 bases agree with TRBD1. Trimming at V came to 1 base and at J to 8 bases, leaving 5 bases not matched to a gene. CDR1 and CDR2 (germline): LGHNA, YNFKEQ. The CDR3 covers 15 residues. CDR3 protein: CASSQGQGMDSPLHF. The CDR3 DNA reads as TGTGCCAGCAGCCAAGGACAGGGTATGGATTCACCCCTCCACTTT.

CDR3 loop: CASSPNPAQREWPDTQYF. The CDR3 DNA follows: TGTGCCAGCAGCCCCAACCCAGCCCAGCGGGAGTGGCCAGATACGCAGTATTTT. This chain joins TRBV9 and TRBJ2-3, with 8 bases fitting TRBD2. This CDR3 region has 18 residues. V gave up 4 bases and J gave up 4 bases; unmatched junction bases: 17. Per the germline V gene, CDR1 is SGDLS and CDR2 is YYNGEE.

For the CDR3, the DNA is TGTGCCAGCAGTGACGCCCACCGAGATGTGACGACAGGGGAACACACTGAAGCTTTCTTT. Residues: CASSDAHRDVTTGEHTEAFF. The chain uses TRBV2 and TRBJ1-1; 8 bases are shared with TRBD1. The CDR3 runs 20 residues. Germline assignment: CDR1 SNHLY and CDR2 FYNNEI. J gave up 3 bases and V 3 bases, and 21 bases lay outside the gene matches.

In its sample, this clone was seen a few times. In DNA form, the CDR3 reads TGTGCCAGCACGTGGACAGGGAGGGTCCAAGAGACCCAGTACTTC. Translated: CASTWTGRVQETQYF. The V gene is TRBV6-5, the J gene TRBJ2-5; a weak D match, TRBD1 (8 bases). Trimming took off 7 bases at V and 1 base at J, with 16 bases between the two ends. The CDR3 runs to 15 residues. The germline V gene has CDR1 MNHEY and CDR2 SVGAGI.

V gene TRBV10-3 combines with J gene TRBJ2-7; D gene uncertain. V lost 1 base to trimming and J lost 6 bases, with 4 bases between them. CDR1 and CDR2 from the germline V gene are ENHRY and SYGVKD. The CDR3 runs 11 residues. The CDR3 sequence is CAISEFAEQYF. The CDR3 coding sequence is TGTGCCATCAGTGAGTTTGCCGAGCAGTACTTC.

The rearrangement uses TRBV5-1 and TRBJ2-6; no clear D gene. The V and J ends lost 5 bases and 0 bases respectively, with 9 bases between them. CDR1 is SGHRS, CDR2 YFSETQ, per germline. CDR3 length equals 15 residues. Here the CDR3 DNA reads TGCGCCAGCAGTGACATCGGCTCTGGGGCCAACGTCCTGACTTTC. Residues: CASSDIGSGANVLTF.